The TCR beta chain described here comes from a study of blood T cell repertoires in COVID-19. As for the study in general: Sources were T cells, B-cell-depleted T cells, or PBMCs; the material itself was cDNA or gDNA.

Original methodology: Amplified reference gene primers provided the basis for estimating nucleated cell counts. Assay: immunoSEQ multiplex PCR; the TCRdb copy retains only in-frame clones and omits some. D and trimming were read from the DNA, whereas the V and J calls and clone size are those reported in that table. The sample has roughly 230,000 clones; around 86% are singletons. Germline-derived CDR1 and CDR2 are SGHRS and YFSETQ. The CDR3 sequence is 16 residues long. Trimming stripped 1 base from V and 1 base from J, with 14 bases between. Ages ranged from roughly 18 to 100 years, with residence in more than 20 US areas. Participants were placed into cohorts based on the clinical history they reported.

The TCR sequence derives from a man aged 25 to 45 in a cohort exposed to, infected with or recovered from COVID-19 (not recorded which). The sequenced sample was PBMCs or T cells enriched from blood (not recorded which). The chain joins TRBV5-1 to TRBJ1-1; a weak D match, TRBD1 (6 bases). CDR3 DNA: TGCGCCAGCAGCTTGAGGCAGGGGATTGAGAACACTGAAGCTTTCTTT. Residues: CASSLRQGIENTEAFF.